The 30 T cell receptor beta chains in this list originate from one sample, sequenced in a study of blood T cell repertoires in COVID-19. The protocol was immunoSEQ multiplex PCR, while the TCRdb copy is restricted to in-frame clones and leaves out a portion. The sample yields fewer than 120,000 clones, around 90% seen once. Sequencing used peripheral blood. The source is a woman in her fifties or sixties with acute or convalescent COVID-19.

This chain links TRBV5-1 with TRBJ2-3, with TRBD1 matching 8 bases. CDR3 length: 15 amino acids. Per germline, CDR1 SGHRS and CDR2 YFSETQ. J was trimmed by 4 bases and V by 1 base; bases with no gene match: 5. CDR3 DNA sequence: TGCGCCAGCAGCTTGCAGGGGGCAGTGGCAGATACGCAGTATTTT. This sequence encodes CASSLQGAVADTQYF.

J is TRBJ2-7 and V is TRBV4-1; the D gene is possibly TRBD2 (5 bases). In germline, CDR1 is MGHRA, CDR2 YSYEKL. The CDR3 contains 17 residues. Trimming removed 3 bases from V and 5 bases from J, with 23 bases in between. CDR3 region: CASSHQAGLHGEDEQYF. The DNA of the CDR3 is TGCGCCAGCAGCCATCAAGCTGGACTTCACGGGGAAGACGAGCAGTACTTC.

The chain links TRBV19 to TRBJ2-7, with 11 bases identical to TRBD2. Germline V gene lookup returns CDR1 LNHDA and CDR2 SQIVND (reference sequence). Trimming removed 5 bases from V and 1 base from J; junction bases left unmatched: 7. The CDR3 sequence is 16 residues long. The DNA of the CDR3 is TGTGCCAGTAGTGGATCCGGGACTAGCGGTTCCTACGAGCAGTACTTC. Translation gives CASSGSGTSGSYEQYF.

The chain has TRBV19 and TRBJ2-7; D is perhaps TRBD2 (6 bases). Germline CDR1 LNHDA, CDR2 SQIVND (reference sequence). This CDR3 spans 15 amino acids. Deletions cut 4 bases from V and 2 bases from J, with 15 bases between. Here the CDR3 DNA reads TGTGCCAGTAGTACAGGGCGGGGTGGCACCTACGAGCAGTACTTC. It specifies CASSTGRGGTYEQYF.

The chain combines TRBV30 with TRBJ2-3, with 13 bases lining up with TRBD2. The V gene end was trimmed by 4 bases and the J gene end by 9 bases; junction bases not matched to a gene: 16. This CDR3 contains 17 residues. The germline CDR1 and CDR2 sequences are GTSNPN and SVGIG (reference sequence). CDR3 DNA sequence: TGTGCCTGGACCTCCAAAGGTACTAGCGGGAGGGCCATGACGCAGTATTTT. As protein: CAWTSKGTSGRAMTQYF.

The chain joins TRBV5-1 to TRBJ2-7, with a possible D match to TRBD2 (7 bases). Trimming stripped 3 bases from V and 5 bases from J, with 15 bases between. CDR1 is SGHRS, CDR2 YFSETQ, per germline. There are 14 residues in the CDR3. Here the CDR3 DNA reads TGCGCCAGCAGCTCCGGAGGGGGGGTGGACGAGCAGTACTTC. Encoded protein: CASSSGGGVDEQYF.

The chain carries TRBV3-1 (or the pseudogene TRBV3-2) and TRBJ2-5; no definite D call. V gave up 1 base and J gave up 1 base, with 7 bases separating them. CDR3 length: 14 amino acids. From germline, CDR1 is LGHDT and CDR2 YNNKEL (reference sequence). The CDR3 reads CASSQAPTQETQYF. CDR3 nucleotides: TGTGCCAGCAGCCAAGCCCCTACCCAAGAGACCCAGTACTTC.

A single count supports this clone. The chain has TRBV4-2 and TRBJ1-1, with a weak D call TRBD1 (6 bases). The CDR3 totals 15 residues. Trimming removed 3 bases at V and 7 bases at J, with 18 bases between. Germline loops: CDR1 LGHNA, CDR2 YNFKEQ. CDR3 amino acids: CASSQISTGRGEAFF. DNA for the CDR3: TGTGCCAGCAGCCAGATCTCAACAGGGCGAGGTGAAGCTTTCTTT.

This clone has a single count. The rearrangement joins TRBV6-1 to TRBJ2-5; 12 bases are shared with TRBD2. The CDR3 contains 16 residues. V was clipped by 3 bases and J by 5 bases; unmatched bases: 7. From germline, CDR1 is MNHNS and CDR2 SASEGT. Here the CDR3 DNA reads TGTGCCAGCAGTGATCCTAGCGGGAGGGCCGGCGAGACCCAGTACTTC. Encoded protein: CASSDPSGRAGETQYF.

The chain recombines TRBV5-5 with TRBJ2-1, with D unclear. Trimming took off 2 bases at V and 7 bases at J, with 7 bases between the two ends. This CDR3 contains 12 residues. CDR1 SGHKS and CDR2 YYEKEE come from the germline V gene (reference sequence). The CDR3 region has the DNA TGTGCCAGCAGCTTTTTACTGAATGAGCAGTTCTTC. The encoded protein is CASSFLLNEQFF.

The J gene is TRBJ2-1, the V gene TRBV2, with 15 positions matching TRBD2. CDR1 and CDR2 (germline): SNHLY, FYNNEI. The V gene end was trimmed by 5 bases and the J gene end by 6 bases; junction bases not matched to a gene: 5. The CDR3 has 16 amino acids. In nucleotides, the CDR3 is TGTGCCAGCAGTCCGGGACTAGCGGGAGGATCCAATGAGCAGTTCTTC. Translating it yields CASSPGLAGGSNEQFF. Full variable domain (missing parts from reference TRBV2 and TRBJ2-1): EPEVTQTPSHQVTQMGQEVILRCVPISNHLYFYWYRQILGQKVEFLVSFYNNEISEKSEIFDDQFSVERPDGSNFTLKIRSTKLEDSAMYFCASSPGLAGGSNEQFFGPGTRLTVL.

The V call is TRBV5-1, the J call TRBJ1-2, with a weak D call TRBD1 (5 bases). V gave up 5 bases and J gave up 8 bases, with 19 bases separating them. The germline CDR1 and CDR2 sequences are SGHRS and YFSETQ. The CDR3 has 14 amino acids. CDR3 protein: CASSISGDSRGYTF. The CDR3 coding sequence is TGCGCCAGCAGTATCTCGGGGGACTCTCGGGGCTACACCTTC.

V and J are TRBV6-6 and TRBJ1-3, with TRBD1 as a possible D gene (6 bases). V lost 7 bases to trimming and J lost 0 bases, with 10 bases between them. The CDR3 has 14 residues. CDR1 and CDR2 (germline): MNHNY, SVGAGI (reference sequence). The CDR3 sequence: CASNGDNSGNTIYF. Written as DNA, the CDR3 is TGTGCCAGCAATGGGGACAACTCTGGAAACACCATATATTTT.

The chain couples TRBV19 to TRBJ1-1; D not resolved. Looked up from germline, CDR1 is LNHDA and CDR2 is SQIVND (reference sequence). Trimming took off 5 bases at V and 1 base at J, with 14 bases between the two ends. The CDR3 has 15 residues. The CDR3 is CASSFSRGGNTEAFF. DNA of the CDR3: TGTGCCAGTAGTTTCTCACGCGGAGGGAACACTGAAGCTTTCTTT.

The rearrangement links TRBV28 to TRBJ2-7; 7 bases match TRBD2. CDR1 is MDHEN and CDR2 is SYDVKM in the germline V gene. After removal of 5 bases from V and 0 bases from J, the junction contained 10 bases not matched to a gene. This CDR3 has 16 residues. The CDR3 nucleotides are TGTGCCAGCAGTCCCACCACAAGCGGGACCTCCTACGAGCAGTACTTC. The encoded protein is CASSPTTSGTSYEQYF.

The rearrangement uses TRBV12-3 or TRBV12-4 and TRBJ1-2; D unclear. The CDR3 is 12 amino acids. With 6 bases removed from V and 4 bases from J, the gap between germline ends came to 9 bases. CDR3 residues: CASSQIFYGYTF. The CDR3 DNA follows: TGTGCCAGCAGCCAGATTTTCTATGGCTACACCTTC.

The chain has TRBV18 and TRBJ1-3; maybe TRBD1 (5 bases). V lost 2 bases, J lost 0 bases, and 8 bases lay in between. Germline CDR1 is KGHSH and CDR2 is LQKENI. The CDR3 covers 15 residues. CDR3 region: CASSPTGYSGNTIYF. Written as DNA, the CDR3 is TGTGCCAGCTCACCAACAGGCTACTCTGGAAACACCATATATTTT.

This clone has more than one count but fewer than ten. The chain recombines TRBV5-1 with TRBJ1-1; 9 bases are shared with TRBD1. The J segment lost 3 bases and the V segment lost 1 base, leaving 4 bases of the junction unmatched. The CDR3 consists of 15 residues. The germline gives CDR1 SGHRS, CDR2 YFSETQ. The CDR3 reads CASSLSGQGDTEAFF. Here the CDR3 DNA reads TGCGCCAGCAGCTTGTCGGGACAGGGTGACACTGAAGCTTTCTTT.

The chain recombines TRBV19 with TRBJ2-3; 8 bases line up with TRBD2. CDR3 length: 15 amino acids. CDR1 is LNHDA, CDR2 SQIVND, per germline (reference sequence). The trim removed 2 bases at V and 1 base at J, leaving 2 bases unmatched. Written as DNA, the CDR3 is TGTGCCAGTAGTATACCAGCGGGAGGCACAGATACGCAGTATTTT. Amino acid sequence: CASSIPAGGTDTQYF. Based on the CDR3 plus reference TRBV19 and TRBJ2-3, the full variable domain is DGGITQSPKYLFRKEGQNVTLSCEQNLNHDAMYWYRQDPGQGLRLIYYSQIVNDFQKGDIAEGYSVSREKKESFPLTVTSAQKNPTAFYLCASSIPAGGTDTQYFGPGTRLTVL.

V and J are TRBV9 and TRBJ2-3; unclear D gene. V was clipped by 3 bases and J by 2 bases, with 16 bases between them. This CDR3 region has 16 residues. Germline CDR1 is SGDLS and CDR2 is YYNGEE. CDR3 DNA sequence: TGTGCCAGCAGCGGCCCCTCCACAGCCGACACAGATACGCAGTATTTT. Its protein product is CASSGPSTADTDTQYF.

The rearrangement joins TRBV6-4 to TRBJ2-3, with D perhaps matching TRBD1 (5 bases). This CDR3 has 15 amino acids. Germline values: CDR1 MRHNA, CDR2 SNTAGT. V was cut by 4 bases and J by 6 bases, with 17 bases left in between. The CDR3 region has the DNA TGTGCCAGCAGTGTGCAGGGAAGGGTTTCGGATACGCAGTATTTT. Protein product: CASSVQGRVSDTQYF.

The J gene is TRBJ2-7, the V gene TRBV5-1; 8 bases fit TRBD2. The CDR3 is 18 residues long. J gave up 3 bases and V 4 bases, and 18 bases lay outside the gene matches. From germline, CDR1 is SGHRS and CDR2 YFSETQ. In DNA form, the CDR3 reads TGCGCCAGCAGCCAGAACCCGGGTGGTAGCGGGGCAAACTACGAGCAGTACTTC. Translating it yields CASSQNPGGSGANYEQYF.

This clone was seen only a few times. V gene TRBV19 combines with J gene TRBJ2-7, with 7 bases that match TRBD1. The CDR3 sequence is 14 residues long. In germline, CDR1 is LNHDA, CDR2 SQIVND (reference sequence). Germline trimming cut 5 bases from V and 2 bases from J; bases unmatched to any gene: 6. For the CDR3, the DNA is TGTGCCAGTAGTTTTCCGGGACAGACCTACGAGCAGTACTTC. It yields the protein CASSFPGQTYEQYF.

This chain joins TRBV28 and TRBJ2-7, with 10 bases lining up with TRBD1. The CDR3 contains 17 residues. Trimming took 1 base from V and 0 from J; bases not matched to a gene: 6. Germline V gene sequence: CDR1 MDHEN, CDR2 SYDVKM. Here the CDR3 reads CASSLFVGQGISYEQYF. The CDR3 DNA reads as TGTGCCAGCAGTTTATTTGTGGGACAGGGGATCTCCTACGAGCAGTACTTC.

The genes are TRBV5-4 and TRBJ2-1; weak D call: TRBD2 (6 bases). The germline V and J ends were trimmed by 3 bases and 6 bases, with 19 bases remaining between them. In germline, CDR1 is SGHNT, CDR2 YYREEE (reference sequence). This CDR3 is built from 16 residues. The CDR3 here is CASSSPGLRRGNEQFF. The CDR3 region has the DNA TGTGCCAGCAGCTCCCCTGGGCTTCGGAGGGGCAATGAGCAGTTCTTC. Filled out from reference TRBV5-4 and TRBJ2-1, the complete variable domain reads ETGVTQSPTHLIKTRGQQVTLRCSSQSGHNTVSWYQQALGQGPQFIFQYYREEENGRGNFPPRFSGLQFPNYSSELNVNALELDDSALYLCASSSPGLRRGNEQFFGPGTRLTVL.

The chain combines TRBV24-1 with TRBJ1-4, with D perhaps TRBD1 (5 bases). The CDR3 length is 14 residues. CDR1 and CDR2 from the germline V gene are KGHDR and SFDVKD. The ends were cut back, 4 bases at V and 4 bases at J, with 9 bases in the middle. The CDR3 loop is CATSDPGLNEKLFF. The DNA of the CDR3 is TGTGCCACCAGTGACCCGGGACTTAATGAAAAACTGTTTTTT.

This rearrangement joins TRBV29-1 to TRBJ1-1; D unresolved. Germline CDR1 is SQVTM and CDR2 is ANQGSEA. There are 13 residues in the CDR3. V gave up 4 bases and J gave up 5 bases, with 14 bases separating them. The CDR3 is CSVVAGGGTEAFF. The CDR3 DNA reads TGCAGCGTTGTCGCCGGCGGTGGGACTGAAGCTTTCTTT.

This chain joins TRBV2 and TRBJ1-2, with D maybe TRBD1 (6 bases). Germline V gene lookup returns CDR1 SNHLY and CDR2 FYNNEI. V lost 3 bases and J 13 bases, leaving 12 bases between the germline ends. CDR3 length equals 11 residues. CDR3 bases: TGTGCCAGCAGTGAGGTCGACAGGAGCACCTTC. This codes for CASSEVDRSTF.

The chain links TRBV5-6 to TRBJ1-3; D may be TRBD1 (5 bases). This CDR3 is built from 16 residues. The ends were cut back, 4 bases at V and 0 bases at J, with 14 bases in the middle. In germline, CDR1 is SGHDT, CDR2 YYEEEE. The CDR3 loop is CASSPGGSDSGNTIYF. DNA of the CDR3: TGTGCCAGCAGCCCCGGGGGGTCAGACTCTGGAAACACCATATATTTT.

The V and J genes are TRBV5-1 and TRBJ2-3; TRBD2 aligns across 16 bases. Germline V gene sequence: CDR1 SGHRS, CDR2 YFSETQ. There are 18 residues in the CDR3. V lost 4 bases to trimming and J lost 3 bases; unmatched junction nucleotides: 8. For the CDR3, the DNA is TGCGCCAGCAGCCTCGGGACTAGCGGGAGGGGATCTACAGATACGCAGTATTTT. Translated: CASSLGTSGRGSTDTQYF.